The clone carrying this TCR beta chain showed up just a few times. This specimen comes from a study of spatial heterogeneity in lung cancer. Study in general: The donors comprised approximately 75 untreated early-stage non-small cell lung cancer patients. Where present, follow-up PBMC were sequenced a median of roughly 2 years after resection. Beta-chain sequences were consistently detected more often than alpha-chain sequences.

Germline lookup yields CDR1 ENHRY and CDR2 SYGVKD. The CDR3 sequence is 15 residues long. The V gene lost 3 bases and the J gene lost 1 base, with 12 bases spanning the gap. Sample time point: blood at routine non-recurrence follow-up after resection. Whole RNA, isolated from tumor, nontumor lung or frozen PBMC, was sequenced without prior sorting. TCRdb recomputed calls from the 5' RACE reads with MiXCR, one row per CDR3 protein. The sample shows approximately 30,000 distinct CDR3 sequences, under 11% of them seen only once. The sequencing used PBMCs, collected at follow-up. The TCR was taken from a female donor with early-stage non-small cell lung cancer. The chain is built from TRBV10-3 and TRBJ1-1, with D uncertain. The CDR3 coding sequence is TGTGCCATCAGTGACTCCGGGAGTAAGAACACTGAAGCTTTCTTT. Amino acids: CAISDSGSKNTEAFF.